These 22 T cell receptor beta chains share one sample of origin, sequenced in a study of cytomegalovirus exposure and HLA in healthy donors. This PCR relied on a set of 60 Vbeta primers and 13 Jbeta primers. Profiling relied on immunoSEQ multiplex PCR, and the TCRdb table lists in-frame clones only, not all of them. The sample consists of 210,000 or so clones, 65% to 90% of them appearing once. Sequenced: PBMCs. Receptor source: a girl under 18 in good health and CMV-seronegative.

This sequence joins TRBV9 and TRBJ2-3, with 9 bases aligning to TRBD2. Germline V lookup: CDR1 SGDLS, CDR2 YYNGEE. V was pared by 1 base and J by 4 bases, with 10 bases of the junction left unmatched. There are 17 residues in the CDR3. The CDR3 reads CASSVSSYSGGADTQYF. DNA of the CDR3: TGTGCCAGCAGCGTATCCTCCTATAGCGGGGGCGCAGATACGCAGTATTTT. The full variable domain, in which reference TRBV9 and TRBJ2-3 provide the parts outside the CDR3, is DSGVTQTPKHLITATGQRVTLRCSPRSGDLSVYWYQQSLDQGLQFLIQYYNGEERAKGNILERFSAQQFPDLHSELNLSSLELGDSALYFCASSVSSYSGGADTQYFGPGTRLTVL.

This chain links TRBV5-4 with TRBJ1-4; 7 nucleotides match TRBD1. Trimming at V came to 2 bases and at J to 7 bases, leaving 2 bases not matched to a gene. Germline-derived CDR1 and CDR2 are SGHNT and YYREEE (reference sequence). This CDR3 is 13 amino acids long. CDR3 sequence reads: CASSFPGGEKLFF. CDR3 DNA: TGTGCCAGCAGCTTCCCAGGGGGTGAAAAACTGTTTTTT.

The CDR3 bases are TGTGCCAGTAGCCGAAGACAGGGTTACTATGGCTACACCTTC. This sequence encodes CASSRRQGYYGYTF. The V and J genes are TRBV19 and TRBJ1-2; 7 nucleotides align to TRBD1. Trimming at V came to 6 bases and at J to 3 bases, leaving 7 bases not matched to a gene. From germline, CDR1 is LNHDA and CDR2 SQIVND (reference sequence). The CDR3 spans 14 residues.

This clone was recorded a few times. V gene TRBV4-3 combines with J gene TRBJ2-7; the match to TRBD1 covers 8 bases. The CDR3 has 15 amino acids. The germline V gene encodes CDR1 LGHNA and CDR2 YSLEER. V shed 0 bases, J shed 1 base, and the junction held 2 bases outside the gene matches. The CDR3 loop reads CASSQEWTGSYEQYF. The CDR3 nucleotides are TGCGCCAGCAGCCAAGAGTGGACAGGGTCCTACGAGCAGTACTTC.

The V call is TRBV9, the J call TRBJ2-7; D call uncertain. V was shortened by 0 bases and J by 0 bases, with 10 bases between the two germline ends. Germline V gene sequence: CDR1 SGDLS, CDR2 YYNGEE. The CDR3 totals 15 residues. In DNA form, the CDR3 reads TGTGCCAGCAGCGTAGCTACCGGTAGCTCCTACGAGCAGTACTTC. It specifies CASSVATGSSYEQYF.

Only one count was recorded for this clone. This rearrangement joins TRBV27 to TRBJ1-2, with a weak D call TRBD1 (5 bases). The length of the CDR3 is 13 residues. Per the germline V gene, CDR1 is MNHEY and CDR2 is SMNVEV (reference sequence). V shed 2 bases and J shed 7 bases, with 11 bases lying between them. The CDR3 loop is CASSLAGWGGYTF. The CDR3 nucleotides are TGTGCCAGCAGTTTAGCAGGGTGGGGTGGCTACACCTTC.

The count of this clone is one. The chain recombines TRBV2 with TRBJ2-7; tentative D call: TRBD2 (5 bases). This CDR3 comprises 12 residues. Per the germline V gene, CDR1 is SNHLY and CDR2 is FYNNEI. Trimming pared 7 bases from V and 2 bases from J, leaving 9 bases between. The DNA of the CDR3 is TGTGCCAGCACCGTCGGGACCTACGAGCAGTACTTC. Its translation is CASTVGTYEQYF.

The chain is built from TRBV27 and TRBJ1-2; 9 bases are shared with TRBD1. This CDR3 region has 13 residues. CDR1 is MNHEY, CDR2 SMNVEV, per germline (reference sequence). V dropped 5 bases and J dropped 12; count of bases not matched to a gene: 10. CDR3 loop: CASSIRTGGEDTF. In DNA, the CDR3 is TGTGCCAGCAGTATTCGAACAGGGGGCGAGGACACCTTC.

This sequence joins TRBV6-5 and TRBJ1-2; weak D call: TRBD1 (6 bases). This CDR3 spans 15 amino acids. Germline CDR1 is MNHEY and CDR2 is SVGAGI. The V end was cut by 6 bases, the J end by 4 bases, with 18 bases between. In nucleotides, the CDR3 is TGTGCCAGCAGCCGCACAGGGTTCCAGAGCTATGGCTACACCTTC. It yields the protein CASSRTGFQSYGYTF.

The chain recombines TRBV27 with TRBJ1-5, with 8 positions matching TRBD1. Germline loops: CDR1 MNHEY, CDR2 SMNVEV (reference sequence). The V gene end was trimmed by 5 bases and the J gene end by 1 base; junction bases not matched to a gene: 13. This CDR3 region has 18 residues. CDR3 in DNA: TGTGCCAGCAGTCGCTTGCCCAAAACAGGGGGGAGCAATCAGCCCCAGCATTTT. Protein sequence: CASSRLPKTGGSNQPQHF.

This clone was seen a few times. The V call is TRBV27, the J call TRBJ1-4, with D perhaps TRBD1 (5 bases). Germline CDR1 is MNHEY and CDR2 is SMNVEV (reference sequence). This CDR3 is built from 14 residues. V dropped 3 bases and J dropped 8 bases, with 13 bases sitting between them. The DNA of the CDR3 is TGTGCCAGCAGTTTTGGGGGGGTGGAGGAAAAACTGTTTTTT. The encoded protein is CASSFGGVEEKLFF. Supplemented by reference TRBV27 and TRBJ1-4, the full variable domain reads EAQVTQNPRYLITVTGKKLTVTCSQNMNHEYMSWYRQDPGLGLRQIYYSMNVEVTDKGDVPEGYKVSRKEKRNFPLILESPSPNQTSLYFCASSFGGVEEKLFFGSGTQLSVL.

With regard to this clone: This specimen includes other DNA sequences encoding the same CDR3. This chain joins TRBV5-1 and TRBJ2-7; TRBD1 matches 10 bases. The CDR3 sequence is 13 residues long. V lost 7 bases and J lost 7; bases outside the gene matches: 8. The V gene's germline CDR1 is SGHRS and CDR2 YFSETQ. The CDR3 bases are TGCGCCAGCCGGGACAGGGGAACGGATGAGCAGTACTTC. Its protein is CASRDRGTDEQYF. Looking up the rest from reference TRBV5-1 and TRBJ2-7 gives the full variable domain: KAGVTQTPRYLIKTRGQQVTLSCSPISGHRSVSWYQQTPGQGLQFLFEYFSETQRNKGNFPGRFSGRQFSNSRSEMNVSTLELGDSALYLCASRDRGTDEQYFGPGTRLTVT.

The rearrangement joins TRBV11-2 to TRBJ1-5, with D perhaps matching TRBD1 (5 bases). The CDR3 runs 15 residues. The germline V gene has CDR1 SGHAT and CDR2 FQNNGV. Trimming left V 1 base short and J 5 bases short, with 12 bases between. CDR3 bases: TGTGCCAGCAGCTTAGCCCCAGGGTTCGATCAGCCCCAGCATTTT. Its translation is CASSLAPGFDQPQHF.

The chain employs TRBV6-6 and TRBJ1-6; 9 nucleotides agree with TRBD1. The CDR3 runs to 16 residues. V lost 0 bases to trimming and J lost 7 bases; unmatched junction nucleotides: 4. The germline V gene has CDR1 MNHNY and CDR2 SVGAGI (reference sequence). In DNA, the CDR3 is TGTGCCAGCAGTTACTCATCCGGACAGGGGAATTCACCCCTCCACTTT. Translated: CASSYSSGQGNSPLHF.

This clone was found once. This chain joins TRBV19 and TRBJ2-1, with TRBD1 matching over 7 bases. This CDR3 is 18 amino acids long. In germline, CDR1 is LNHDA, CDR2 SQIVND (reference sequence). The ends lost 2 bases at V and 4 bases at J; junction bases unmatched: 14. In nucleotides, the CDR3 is TGTGCCAGTAGTATACTACAGGGGAGCCGGATAGGGTACAATGAGCAGTTCTTC. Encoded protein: CASSILQGSRIGYNEQFF.

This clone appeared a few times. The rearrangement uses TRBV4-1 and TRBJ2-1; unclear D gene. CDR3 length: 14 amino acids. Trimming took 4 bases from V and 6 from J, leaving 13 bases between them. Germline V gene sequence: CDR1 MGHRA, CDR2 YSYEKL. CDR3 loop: CASSLTFAANEQFF. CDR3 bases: TGCGCCAGCAGCCTCACTTTCGCTGCCAATGAGCAGTTCTTC.

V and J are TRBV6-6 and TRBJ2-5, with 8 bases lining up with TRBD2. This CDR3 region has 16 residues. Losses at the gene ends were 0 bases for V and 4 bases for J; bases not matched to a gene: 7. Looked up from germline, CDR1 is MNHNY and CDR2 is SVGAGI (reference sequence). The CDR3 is CASSYSTGGAGETQYF. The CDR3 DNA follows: TGTGCCAGCAGTTACTCGACGGGGGGGGCGGGAGAGACCCAGTACTTC.

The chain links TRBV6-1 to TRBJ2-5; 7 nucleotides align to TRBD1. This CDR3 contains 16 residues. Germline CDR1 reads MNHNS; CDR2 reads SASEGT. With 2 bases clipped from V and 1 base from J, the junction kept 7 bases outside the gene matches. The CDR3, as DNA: TGTGCCAGCAGTGAAAAGGACAGGCCGACCCAAGAGACCCAGTACTTC. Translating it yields CASSEKDRPTQETQYF.

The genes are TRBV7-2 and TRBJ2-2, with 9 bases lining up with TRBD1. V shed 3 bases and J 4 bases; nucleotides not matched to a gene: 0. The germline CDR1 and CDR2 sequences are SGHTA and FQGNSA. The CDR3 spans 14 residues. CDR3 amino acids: CASSLTGGTGELFF. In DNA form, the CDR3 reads TGTGCCAGCAGCTTGACAGGGGGCACCGGGGAGCTGTTTTTT. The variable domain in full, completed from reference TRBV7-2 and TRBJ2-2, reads GAGVSQSPSNKVTEKGKDVELRCDPISGHTALYWYRQSLGQGLEFLIYFQGNSAPDKSGLPSDRFSAERTGGSVSTLTIQRTQQEDSAVYLCASSLTGGTGELFFGEGSRLTVL.

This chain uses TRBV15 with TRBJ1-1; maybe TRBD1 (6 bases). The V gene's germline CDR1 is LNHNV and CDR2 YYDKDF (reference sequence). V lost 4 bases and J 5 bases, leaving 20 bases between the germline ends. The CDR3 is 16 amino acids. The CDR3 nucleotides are TGTGCCACCAGCATCTTCCCACAGGGCGATTCGACTGAAGCTTTCTTT. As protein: CATSIFPQGDSTEAFF.

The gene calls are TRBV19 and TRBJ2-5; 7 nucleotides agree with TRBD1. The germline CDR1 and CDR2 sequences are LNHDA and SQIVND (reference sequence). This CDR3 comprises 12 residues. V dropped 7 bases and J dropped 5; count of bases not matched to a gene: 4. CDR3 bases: TGTGCCAGTAAGAAGACAGGGGAGACCCAGTACTTC. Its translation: CASKKTGETQYF.

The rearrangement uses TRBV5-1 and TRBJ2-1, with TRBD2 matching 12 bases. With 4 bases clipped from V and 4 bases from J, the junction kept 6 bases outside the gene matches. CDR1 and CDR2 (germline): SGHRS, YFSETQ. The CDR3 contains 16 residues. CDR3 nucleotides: TGCGCCAGCAGCGCCAGACTAGCGGGAGTATACAATGAGCAGTTCTTC. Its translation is CASSARLAGVYNEQFF.